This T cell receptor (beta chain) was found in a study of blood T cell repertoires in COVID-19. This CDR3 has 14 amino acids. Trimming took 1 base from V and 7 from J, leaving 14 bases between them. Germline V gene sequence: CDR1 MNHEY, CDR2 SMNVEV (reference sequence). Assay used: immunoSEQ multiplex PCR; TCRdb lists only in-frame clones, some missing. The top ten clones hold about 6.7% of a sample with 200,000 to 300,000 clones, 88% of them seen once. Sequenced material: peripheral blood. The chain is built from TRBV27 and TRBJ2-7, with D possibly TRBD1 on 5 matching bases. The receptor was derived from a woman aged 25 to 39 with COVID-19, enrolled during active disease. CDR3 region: CASSLFRAAEEQYF. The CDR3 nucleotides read TGTGCCAGCAGTTTATTCAGGGCCGCTGAGGAGCAGTACTTC.